The T cell receptor (beta chain) described here comes from a study of STAT3 mutations in large granular lymphocyte leukemia. Study context: Immunosuppressive therapy was given to more than half of T-LGLL patients. Findings and caveats of the study: Persisting codominant clonotypes may have hidden a small pathogenic clone. Clonal expansion was inferred from samples taken at other timepoints. At least one immunodominant TCR beta clonotype appeared in every T-cell large granular lymphocyte leukemia patient. In about 30% of the 18 patients, new TCR clonotypes emerged after therapy.

TCRdb's table, derived via immunoSEQ multiplex PCR, lists solely in-frame clones and lacks some. This repertoire shows about 6,000 clones, about 35% found once; its top ten account for over 15%. The CDR3 length is 16 residues. After removal of 4 bases from V and 2 bases from J, the junction contained 9 bases not matched to a gene. Germline V gives CDR1 SGDLS, CDR2 YYNGEE. Notes on this clone: Its target is unknown.

The chain employs TRBV9 and TRBJ2-7; 10 nucleotides agree with TRBD1. The TCR was taken from a woman between 40 and 50 years old with T-cell large granular lymphocyte leukemia. Some clones in this sample may be carry-over from other donors' samples. Source material: peripheral blood mononuclear cells. The CDR3 region is CASSPRSGTGAYEQYF. The CDR3, as DNA: TGTGCCAGCAGCCCTCGCTCCGGGACAGGGGCCTACGAGCAGTACTTC.